Listed below are T cell receptor beta chains from one sample, sequenced in a study of PD-1 blockade in classical Hodgkin lymphoma. The method was immunoSEQ multiplex PCR; TCRdb's version includes in-frame clones alone and lacks a portion of them. The table lists roughly 50,000 clones, around 90% of them singletons, with roughly 14% in the top ten. The input for sequencing was peripheral blood mononuclear cells (PBMCs), taken before the fourth cycle of nivolumab. The receptors shown here come from a human donor with classical Hodgkin lymphoma. The CDR3 runs from the conserved cysteine through the conserved F or W. A D gene is named only where the DNA matches it firmly. Only some rows state a clone size, as once, few, many or a class for expanded clones.

cdr3_aa cdr3_nt clone_size j_call v_call d_call
CASSWGTKGGDTQYF TGTGCCAGCAGCTGGGGGACTAAAGGCGGGGATACGCAGTATTTT NA TRBJ2-3 TRBV7-9 TRBD2
CASRLAHLRSTCTDTQYF TGTGCAAGTCGCTTAGCGCATCTGAGGTCGACTTGCACAGATACGCAGTATTTT NA TRBJ2-3 TRBV12-2 NA
CASWTGGTGTDTQYF TGTGCCAGTTGGACAGGGGGCACCGGCACAGATACGCAGTATTTT NA TRBJ2-3 TRBV19 TRBD1
CASRLGTSGYNEQFF TGTGCCAGCAGATTGGGGACTAGCGGATACAATGAGCAGTTCTTC NA TRBJ2-1 TRBV27 TRBD2
CASSERGTAYEQYF TGCGCCAGCTCCGAACGGGGAACGGCCTACGAGCAGTACTTC NA TRBJ2-7 TRBV5-1 NA
CASSQTDRAWSTEAFF TGCGCCAGCAGCCAGACGGACAGGGCCTGGAGCACTGAAGCTTTCTTT NA TRBJ1-1 TRBV4-1 TRBD1
CAWSVVSGRSSYNEQFF TGTGCCTGGAGTGTGGTCTCCGGACGAAGCTCCTACAATGAGCAGTTCTTC NA TRBJ2-1 TRBV30 NA
CASAPDFPPNTIYF TGTGCCAGTGCCCCCGACTTTCCTCCGAACACCATATATTTT NA TRBJ1-3 TRBV6-6 NA
CASSYSTGGFYEQYF TGTGCCAGCAGTTACTCCACAGGCGGGTTTTACGAGCAGTACTTC NA TRBJ2-7 TRBV6-5 NA
CASCSGLENNEQFF TGTGCCAGCTGCTCGGGACTAGAAAACAATGAGCAGTTCTTC NA TRBJ2-1 TRBV2 TRBD2
CASSRLGMDYGYTF TGTGCCAGCAGCCGATTAGGGATGGACTATGGCTACACCTTC NA TRBJ1-2 TRBV13 NA
CASSPLAGLSHEQFF TGTGCCAGCAGCCCTCTAGCGGGACTGTCCCATGAGCAGTTCTTC NA TRBJ2-1 TRBV27 TRBD2
CASSRTVAGGPKYNEQFF TGTGCCAGCAGCCGCACTGTAGCGGGAGGGCCCAAATACAATGAGCAGTTCTTC NA TRBJ2-1 TRBV11-3 TRBD2
CASSSGTSGAYNEQFF TGTGCCAGCAGCTCGGGGACTAGCGGAGCCTACAATGAGCAGTTCTTC NA TRBJ2-1 TRBV7-9 TRBD2
CASSKTSGDYNEQFF TGTGCCAGTAGCAAGACTAGCGGAGACTACAATGAGCAGTTCTTC NA TRBJ2-1 TRBV19 TRBD2
CASRNRGPNQPQHF TGTGCCAGCAGGAACAGGGGGCCCAATCAGCCCCAGCATTTT NA TRBJ1-5 TRBV6-5 TRBD1
CASSSGTGTGELFF TGTGCCAGCAGCTCCGGGACAGGGACCGGGGAGCTGTTTTTT NA TRBJ2-2 TRBV11-1 TRBD1
CASSLLVEQFF TGTGCCAGCAGCTTATTAGTGGAGCAGTTCTTC NA TRBJ2-1 TRBV5-8 NA
CASSDDRVARGEAFF TGTGCCAGCTCAGACGACAGGGTCGCTAGGGGTGAAGCTTTCTTT NA TRBJ1-1 TRBV18 TRBD1
CASRRGGEQFF TGTGCCAGCCGGCGGGGCGGGGAGCAGTTCTTC NA TRBJ2-1 TRBV6-1 NA
CASSHRTLGATYSNQPQHF TGCGCCAGCAGCCATAGAACCCTTGGAGCAACTTACTCCAATCAGCCCCAGCATTTT NA TRBJ1-5 TRBV4-1 NA
CASSLLQGMGSQPQHF TGTGCCAGCAGTTTACTCCAGGGGATGGGATCCCAGCCCCAGCATTTT NA TRBJ1-5 TRBV28 NA
CASSVGGLAYNEQFF TGTGCCAGCAGCGTGGGGGGACTGGCCTACAATGAGCAGTTCTTC once TRBJ2-1 TRBV9 NA
CATQGLAVYYEQYF TGCGCCACCCAGGGGTTAGCCGTTTACTACGAGCAGTACTTC NA TRBJ2-7 TRBV10-2 NA
CASSLEGREDQPQHF TGCGCCAGCAGCTTGGAGGGGCGAGAAGATCAGCCCCAGCATTTT NA TRBJ1-5 TRBV5-1 NA
CASSPLPWDRTYEQYF TGTGCCAGCAGCCCCTTACCCTGGGACAGAACCTACGAGCAGTACTTC once TRBJ2-7 TRBV13 TRBD1
CASSIPGTGYTF TGTGCCAGTAGTATTCCAGGGACTGGCTACACCTTC NA TRBJ1-2 TRBV19 NA
CSVAFRLGYGYTF TGCAGCGTTGCGTTTCGCCTCGGCTATGGCTACACCTTC NA TRBJ1-2 TRBV29-1 NA
CASSLPAGTVDTQYF TGTGCCAGCTCACTACCAGCGGGGACTGTGGATACGCAGTATTTT NA TRBJ2-3 TRBV18 TRBD2
CASSSSNTGELFF TGTGCCAGCAGCTCCTCGAACACCGGGGAGCTGTTTTTT NA TRBJ2-2 TRBV9 NA
CASRRREGQGPTGDYGYTF TGTGCCAGTAGGCGTAGGGAGGGGCAGGGACCCACCGGGGACTATGGCTACACCTTC NA TRBJ1-2 TRBV19 NA
CASSFEYEQYF TGCGCCAGCAGCTTTGAGTACGAGCAGTACTTC NA TRBJ2-7 TRBV5-1 NA
CSGDLETSGRYEQYF TGCAGCGGCGACCTAGAGACTAGCGGGAGATACGAGCAGTACTTC NA TRBJ2-7 TRBV29-1 TRBD2
CASSPPWGSSYEQYF TGTGCCAGCTCACCACCTTGGGGTAGCTCCTACGAGCAGTACTTC NA TRBJ2-7 TRBV18 NA
CASSPPTGDTEAFF TGTGCCAGCAGCCCTCCAACAGGGGACACTGAAGCTTTCTTT NA TRBJ1-1 TRBV5-4 TRBD1
CASSPQQTEAFF TGTGCCAGCAGCCCGCAGCAAACTGAAGCTTTCTTT NA TRBJ1-1 TRBV9 NA
CAISESRGNTIYF TGTGCCATCAGTGAGTCGAGGGGTAACACCATATATTTT NA TRBJ1-3 TRBV10-3 NA
CASNESGRRGYEQYF TGTGCCAGCAACGAGAGCGGGAGGCGAGGCTACGAGCAGTACTTC many TRBJ2-7 TRBV6-1 TRBD2
CASSVGSTQGGQYF TGTGCCAGCAGCGTAGGAAGTACGCAAGGGGGGCAGTACTTC NA TRBJ2-7 TRBV9 NA
CASSLALARQETQYF TGTGCTAGCAGCTTAGCGCTGGCTCGCCAAGAGACCCAGTACTTC NA TRBJ2-5 TRBV7-7 NA
CASPTEDYGYTF TGCGCCAGCCCGACAGAGGACTATGGCTACACCTTC few TRBJ1-2 TRBV10-1 NA